Presented here are 10 T cell receptor beta chains from one specimen sequenced in a study of shared clonotypes between healthy human individuals. The method was immunoSEQ multiplex PCR; TCRdb's version includes in-frame clones alone and lacks a portion of them. The sample records about 470,000 clones, about 85% being singletons. The specimen was PBMCs. The receptor set was obtained from a woman aged 40 to 50 in good health. Some clones in this sample may be carry-over from other donors' samples.

The count of this clone is one. This CDR3 is CASKTPLHRGELNREKLFF. The CDR3 nucleotides are TGTGCCAGCAAAACCCCCCTCCATCGCGGGGAGCTTAATCGGGAAAAACTGTTTTTT. The chain is built from TRBV28 and TRBJ1-4; D gene ambiguous. V lost 7 bases and J lost 8, with 32 bases in between. Germline V gene lookup returns CDR1 MDHEN and CDR2 SYDVKM. The CDR3 covers 19 residues.

The chain carries TRBV18 and TRBJ1-5; D is unclear. The length of the CDR3 is 16 residues. The V gene's germline CDR1 is KGHSH and CDR2 LQKENI. V lost 5 bases, J lost 1 base, and 15 bases lay in between. Here the CDR3 DNA reads TGTGCCAGCTCATCTTCGACGGTCTCAAGCAATCAGCCCCAGCATTTT. This sequence encodes CASSSSTVSSNQPQHF. The variable domain in full, with the rest retrieved from reference TRBV18 and TRBJ1-5, is NAGVMQNPRHLVRRRGQEARLRCSPMKGHSHVYWYRQLPEEGLKFMVYLQKENIIDESGMPKERFSAEFPKEGPSILRIQQVVRGDSAAYFCASSSSTVSSNQPQHFGDGTRLSIL.

J is TRBJ1-1 and V is TRBV18; D gene uncertain. The CDR3 consists of 16 residues. Germline assignment: CDR1 KGHSH and CDR2 LQKENI. V was pared by 4 bases and J by 0 bases, with 15 bases between. CDR3 coding DNA: TGTGCCAGCTCACGTGAGGGTCTGATAGTGAACACTGAAGCTTTCTTT. Amino acid sequence: CASSREGLIVNTEAFF.

The chain carries TRBV6-1 and TRBJ1-1; the D gene is possibly TRBD1 (6 bases). The CDR3 is made up of 13 amino acids. V was pared by 3 bases and J by 8 bases, with 13 bases between. Germline CDR1 MNHNS, CDR2 SASEGT. Here the CDR3 DNA reads TGTGCCAGCAGTGAGGGAACAGGGTACGAAGCTTTCTTT. Amino acid sequence: CASSEGTGYEAFF.

This clone was picked up one time. The chain links TRBV25-1 to TRBJ2-2; 8 bases are shared with TRBD1. This CDR3 region has 17 residues. CDR1 MGHDK and CDR2 SYGVNS come from the germline V gene. V gave up 7 bases and J gave up 2 bases; unmatched junction bases: 12. CDR3 region: CASTTHLGQENTGELFF. CDR3 bases: TGTGCCAGCACTACACACCTGGGACAGGAAAACACCGGGGAGCTGTTTTTT. Filled out from reference TRBV25-1 and TRBJ2-2, the complete variable domain reads EADIYQTPRYLVIGTGKKITLECSQTMGHDKMYWYQQDPGMELHLIHYSYGVNSTEKGDLSSESTVSRIRTEHFPLTLESARPSHTSQYLCASTTHLGQENTGELFFGEGSRLTVL.

The rearrangement joins TRBV7-2 to TRBJ2-7; no clear D. This CDR3 comprises 12 residues. V lost 3 bases, J lost 2 bases, and 5 bases lay in between. The germline V gene has CDR1 SGHTA and CDR2 FQGNSA. This CDR3 reads CASSFSTYEQYF. Here the CDR3 DNA reads TGTGCCAGCAGCTTCTCAACCTACGAGCAGTACTTC.

This chain joins TRBV14 and TRBJ2-2; D may correspond to TRBD1 or TRBD2 (5 bases each). Germline V gene sequence: CDR1 SGHDN, CDR2 FVKESK. This CDR3 has 17 amino acids. V lost 1 base and J 5 bases, leaving 17 bases between the germline ends. CDR3: CASSQVFGGGGTGELFF. In nucleotides, the CDR3 is TGTGCCAGCAGCCAAGTGTTCGGCGGTGGGGGAACCGGGGAGCTGTTTTTT.

The V gene is TRBV9, the J gene TRBJ2-2; 7 bases agree with TRBD1. V lost 3 bases to trimming and J lost 5 bases; unmatched junction nucleotides: 7. Looked up from germline, CDR1 is SGDLS and CDR2 is YYNGEE. This CDR3 is 15 amino acids long. CDR3 protein: CASSAAGGMTGELFF. In nucleotides, the CDR3 is TGTGCCAGCAGCGCCGCAGGGGGTATGACCGGGGAGCTGTTTTTT.

CDR3 protein: CASSIDNTGPLDTQYF. The CDR3 DNA is TGTGCCAGTAGTATTGACAACACGGGACCCCTAGATACGCAGTATTTT. The V call is TRBV19, the J call TRBJ2-3, with D perhaps assigned TRBD1 or TRBD2 (5 bases each). V lost 3 bases and J 5 bases, leaving 18 bases between the germline ends. Germline lookup yields CDR1 LNHDA and CDR2 SQIVND (reference sequence). The CDR3 is made up of 16 amino acids.

The V call is TRBV27, the J call TRBJ2-5; TRBD2 matches at 7 bases. Judging by the DNA end, TRBJ2-7 fits better; the J call may be wrong. The germline V gene has CDR1 MNHEY and CDR2 SMNVEV (reference sequence). This CDR3 region has 15 residues. CDR3 nucleotides: TGTGCCAGCAGCCTAAGCCGGAGCGGGACCTACGAGCAGTACTTC. Its translation is CASSLSRSGTYEQYF.